The 29 T cell receptor beta chains listed next were all sequenced from one sample in a study of blood T cell repertoires in COVID-19 (dated by TCRdb to about 2020). To prepare the library, the immunoSEQ multiplex PCR assay was applied. TCRdb limited this immuneACCESS table to in-frame rearrangements with V and J called. A share of clones is missing; checked studies link under half to unresolved V genes, and the rest is unexplained. Across this sample there are around 190,000 clones, with more than 75% seen only once. Of the sample, around 5.7% is held by the ten largest clones. Sample: PBMCs or T cells enriched from blood (not recorded which). The receptors were sampled from a middle-aged man with acute COVID-19.

This clone was recorded only once. The chain uses TRBV18 and TRBJ1-1; D not resolved. The germline gives CDR1 KGHSH, CDR2 LQKENI. V shed 4 bases and J shed 3 bases, with 15 bases lying between them. The CDR3 is made up of 15 amino acids. Written as DNA, the CDR3 is TGTGCCAGCTCACAAAAATGGGTTCGGGACACTGAAGCTTTCTTT. Its protein product is CASSQKWVRDTEAFF.

J is TRBJ2-6 and V is TRBV5-4; D unresolved. From germline, CDR1 is SGHNT and CDR2 YYREEE (reference sequence). The CDR3 spans 15 residues. Trimming stripped 2 bases from V and 4 bases from J, with 10 bases between. The CDR3 sequence: CASSLSPTGANVLTF. CDR3 sequence (DNA): TGTGCCAGCAGCTTATCCCCGACAGGGGCCAACGTCCTGACTTTC.

This chain uses TRBV5-1 with TRBJ2-1; D remains unclear. This CDR3 spans 15 amino acids. CDR1 and CDR2 from the germline V gene are SGHRS and YFSETQ. Trimming shortened V by 4 bases and J by 2 bases, and 13 bases separated the two germline ends. The CDR3 loop reads CASSVQLTTYNEQFF. CDR3 in DNA: TGCGCCAGCAGCGTTCAACTAACTACCTACAATGAGCAGTTCTTC.

The chain recombines TRBV2 with TRBJ1-6; TRBD1 aligns across 8 bases. Germline CDR1 and CDR2: SNHLY and FYNNEI. CDR3 length: 15 amino acids. With 3 bases clipped from V and 7 bases from J, the junction kept 5 bases outside the gene matches. The CDR3 DNA follows: TGTGCCAGCAGTGAGAGGACAGGGATGAATTCACCCCTCCACTTT. Translated, it gives CASSERTGMNSPLHF.

The chain links TRBV2 to TRBJ2-1; D is unresolved. The germline gives CDR1 SNHLY, CDR2 FYNNEI. V lost 4 bases and J 4 bases, leaving 8 bases between the germline ends. The CDR3 contains 13 residues. CDR3 loop: CASSVRGYNEQFF. Written as DNA, the CDR3 is TGTGCCAGCAGTGTACGCGGATACAATGAGCAGTTCTTC.

V gene TRBV12-3 or TRBV12-4 combines with J gene TRBJ1-1; D unclear. The V and J ends lost 3 bases and 4 bases respectively, with 9 bases between them. This CDR3 region has 13 residues. CDR3 region: CASSFREGTEAFF. The CDR3, as DNA: TGTGCCAGCAGTTTCAGAGAGGGCACTGAAGCTTTCTTT.

The chain employs TRBV9 and TRBJ2-2, with D perhaps TRBD1 (5 bases). This CDR3 spans 16 amino acids. With 0 bases removed from V and 2 bases from J, the gap between germline ends came to 11 bases. CDR1 SGDLS and CDR2 YYNGEE come from the germline V gene. CDR3 residues: CASSVVGQGNTGELFF. In DNA, the CDR3 is TGTGCCAGCAGCGTAGTTGGTCAGGGCAACACCGGGGAGCTGTTTTTT.

The chain joins TRBV5-1 to TRBJ1-1; TRBD1 matches 7 bases. Per the germline V gene, CDR1 is SGHRS and CDR2 is YFSETQ. V dropped 6 bases and J dropped 10; count of bases not matched to a gene: 12. The CDR3 loop spans 13 amino acids. The DNA of the CDR3 is TGCGCCAGCACCCACGGGCCAGGGGGGATAGCTTTCTTT. Amino acid sequence: CASTHGPGGIAFF.

V and J are TRBV7-9 and TRBJ1-1; TRBD1 matches 7 bases. J lost 0 bases, V lost 5 bases, and 6 bases had no gene match. The CDR3 has 15 amino acids. From germline, CDR1 is SEHNR and CDR2 FQNEAQ (reference sequence). CDR3 region: CASSPDRVMNTEAFF. CDR3 in DNA: TGTGCCAGCAGCCCCGACAGGGTGATGAACACTGAAGCTTTCTTT.

This clone was observed a few times. The CDR3 region has the DNA TGTGCCAGCAGTTCGTCAGGGGACAATGAGCAGTTCTTC. Amino acid sequence: CASSSSGDNEQFF. The V gene is TRBV27, the J gene TRBJ2-1; possibly TRBD1 for D (6 bases). Germline-derived CDR1 and CDR2 are MNHEY and SMNVEV (reference sequence). The germline V and J ends were trimmed by 4 bases and 5 bases, with 9 bases remaining between them. The CDR3 runs to 13 residues.

The genes are TRBV2 and TRBJ2-1; 9 bases align to TRBD2. V shed 7 bases and J 8 bases; nucleotides not matched to a gene: 12. Germline V lookup: CDR1 SNHLY, CDR2 FYNNEI. This CDR3 region has 15 residues. The CDR3 DNA follows: TGTGCCAGCATTAGAACTAGCGGGCGATTGGATGAGCAGTTCTTC. This codes for CASIRTSGRLDEQFF.

The chain joins TRBV28 to TRBJ1-2; D unresolved. The V and J ends lost 6 bases and 4 bases respectively, with 12 bases between them. This CDR3 has 13 residues. Germline V gene lookup returns CDR1 MDHEN and CDR2 SYDVKM. CDR3 sequence: CASSLPRSYGYTF. CDR3 bases: TGTGCCAGCAGCCTCCCTCGCAGCTATGGCTACACCTTC.

The chain uses TRBV7-2 and TRBJ2-7, with TRBD2 matching 13 bases. Germline V lookup: CDR1 SGHTA, CDR2 FQGNSA. V dropped 4 bases and J dropped 3; count of bases not matched to a gene: 12. CDR3 length: 18 amino acids. The CDR3: CASSSGLAGYLAGYEQYF. In DNA, the CDR3 is TGTGCCAGCAGCTCGGGACTAGCGGGATATCTAGCTGGCTACGAGCAGTACTTC.

V is TRBV6-5 and J is TRBJ2-7; TRBD1 might be the D (6 bases). Trimming stripped 5 bases from V and 6 bases from J, with 14 bases between. There are 13 residues in the CDR3. CDR1 is MNHEY, CDR2 SVGAGI, per germline. DNA for the CDR3: TGTGCCAGCAGTCCTGTCTCAGGGGCCGAGCAGTACTTC. Translated: CASSPVSGAEQYF.

The CDR3 DNA sequence: TGTGCCAGCAGCCAAACAGGGGTGTGGGCTTTCTTT. It translates to CASSQTGVWAFF. The J gene is TRBJ1-1, the V gene TRBV5-8; TRBD1 aligns across 7 bases. The junction had 8 bases not matched to a gene; V was cut back by 4 bases and J by 11 bases. The germline gives CDR1 SGHTS, CDR2 YDEGEE. CDR3 length equals 12 residues.

J is TRBJ2-5 and V is TRBV18, with 9 bases fitting TRBD2. The V segment lost 4 bases and the J segment 2 bases; nucleotides outside the gene matches: 5. The CDR3 length is 15 residues. Germline-derived CDR1 and CDR2 are KGHSH and LQKENI. CDR3 protein: CASSRASGMQETQYF. The DNA for the CDR3 is TGTGCCAGCTCACGGGCTAGCGGGATGCAAGAGACCCAGTACTTC.

The V and J genes are TRBV5-5 and TRBJ1-3, with no clear D. The CDR3 loop spans 15 amino acids. Trimming removed 2 bases at V and 0 bases at J, with 9 bases between. Looked up from germline, CDR1 is SGHKS and CDR2 is YYEKEE (reference sequence). As DNA, the CDR3 is TGTGCCAGCAGCTTTGACGGGAACTCTGGAAACACCATATATTTT. Translating it yields CASSFDGNSGNTIYF.

The rearrangement links TRBV2 to TRBJ1-2; D is uncertain. Deletions cut 6 bases from V and 0 bases from J, with 8 bases between. Germline CDR1 reads SNHLY; CDR2 reads FYNNEI. The CDR3 consists of 13 residues. In nucleotides, the CDR3 is TGTGCCAGCAGCGAGGCCTCTAACTATGGCTACACCTTC. Translated, it gives CASSEASNYGYTF.

The chain employs TRBV5-1 and TRBJ1-4; D is undetermined. CDR1 is SGHRS, CDR2 YFSETQ, per germline. This CDR3 has 15 amino acids. Trimming pared 0 bases from V and 8 bases from J, leaving 14 bases between. This CDR3 is CASSLGSGDHEKLFF. The CDR3, as DNA: TGCGCCAGCAGCTTGGGTTCGGGAGACCACGAAAAACTGTTTTTT.

V and J are TRBV5-4 and TRBJ2-5, with TRBD2 matching 7 bases. Per germline, CDR1 SGHNT and CDR2 YYREEE (reference sequence). The CDR3 sequence is 14 residues long. The J segment lost 1 base and the V segment lost 2 bases, leaving 2 bases of the junction unmatched. The CDR3 region is CASSFPSGQETQYF. For the CDR3, the DNA is TGTGCCAGCAGCTTCCCTAGCGGCCAAGAGACCCAGTACTTC.

This clone has just one count. The chain couples TRBV7-3 to TRBJ1-1; perhaps TRBD1 as D (6 bases). Trimming took off 5 bases at V and 3 bases at J, with 16 bases between the two ends. The CDR3 spans 15 residues. CDR1 SGHTA and CDR2 FQGTGA come from the germline V gene. CDR3 DNA sequence: TGTGCCAGCAGCCGAGGGGGGGTCGGCGACACTGAAGCTTTCTTT. Translated, it gives CASSRGGVGDTEAFF.

This clone was recorded a few times. This chain joins TRBV6-5 and TRBJ2-1; TRBD1 is a possible D gene (6 bases). This CDR3 has 15 amino acids. Trimming pared 6 bases from V and 9 bases from J, leaving 21 bases between. Germline V CDR1 and CDR2: MNHEY, SVGAGI. In DNA, the CDR3 is TGTGCCAGCAGAAAACAGGGTACCGCCGCGGGTGAGCAGTTCTTC. Encoded protein: CASRKQGTAAGEQFF.

V gene TRBV12-3 or TRBV12-4 combines with J gene TRBJ1-2, with 8 bases fitting TRBD1. This CDR3 has 13 amino acids. V was clipped by 3 bases and J by 8 bases; unmatched bases: 5. Here the CDR3 DNA reads TGTGCCAGCAGTTTCGGCAGGGGGCAAGGCTACACCTTC. This codes for CASSFGRGQGYTF.

This chain joins TRBV18 and TRBJ2-1, with 9 bases matching TRBD2. Looked up from germline, CDR1 is KGHSH and CDR2 is LQKENI. The CDR3 contains 16 residues. After removal of 6 bases from V and 9 bases from J, the junction contained 15 bases not matched to a gene. CDR3 in DNA: TGTGCCAGCTCTCTTGACCTTAGCGGGAGTGTCGGTGAGCAGTTCTTC. As protein: CASSLDLSGSVGEQFF. Complete variable domain (other parts from reference TRBV18 and TRBJ2-1): NAGVMQNPRHLVRRRGQEARLRCSPMKGHSHVYWYRQLPEEGLKFMVYLQKENIIDESGMPKERFSAEFPKEGPSILRIQQVVRGDSAAYFCASSLDLSGSVGEQFFGPGTRLTVL.

The chain is built from TRBV7-6 and TRBJ2-2, with 15 bases aligning to TRBD2. V lost 4 bases, J lost 2 bases, and 5 bases stayed unmatched. Germline V gene sequence: CDR1 SGHVS, CDR2 FNYEAQ. The CDR3 totals 18 residues. The CDR3 DNA sequence: TGTGCCAGCAGCTGGGGACTAGCGGGAGGACCCAACACCGGGGAGCTGTTTTTT. It specifies CASSWGLAGGPNTGELFF.

The gene calls are TRBV19 and TRBJ2-1; 10 bases match TRBD1. This CDR3 contains 16 residues. Germline loops: CDR1 LNHDA, CDR2 SQIVND (reference sequence). Unmatched junction bases numbered 10, after V lost 3 bases and J lost 8 bases. CDR3 amino acids: CASSMVGQGLGHEQFF. The CDR3, as DNA: TGTGCCAGTAGTATGGTGGGACAGGGGCTGGGGCATGAGCAGTTCTTC.

The chain combines TRBV30 with TRBJ1-2; the D is unclear. CDR3 length equals 13 residues. The germline V gene has CDR1 GTSNPN and CDR2 SVGIG (reference sequence). V lost 4 bases to trimming and J lost 3 bases, with 12 bases between them. In nucleotides, the CDR3 is TGTGCCTGGAATGGAGAGGGCCACTATGGCTACACCTTC. The encoded protein is CAWNGEGHYGYTF. The variable domain in full, with the rest retrieved from reference TRBV30 and TRBJ1-2, is SQTIHQWPATLVQPVGSPLSLECTVEGTSNPNLYWYRQAAGRGLQLLFYSVGIGQISSEVPQNLSASRPQDRQFILSSKKLLLSDSGFYLCAWNGEGHYGYTFGSGTRLTVV.

In its sample, this clone was seen a few times. The genes are TRBV19 and TRBJ1-6; D uncertain. The CDR3 sequence is 14 residues long. Looked up from germline, CDR1 is LNHDA and CDR2 is SQIVND (reference sequence). V was trimmed by 3 bases and J by 10 bases, leaving 13 bases between them. The CDR3 sequence is CASSIRGGESPLHF. The DNA of the CDR3 is TGTGCCAGTAGTATTCGAGGCGGCGAATCACCCCTCCACTTT.

The rearrangement links TRBV15 to TRBJ1-2; D remains ambiguous. The CDR3 covers 12 residues. V dropped 0 bases and J dropped 8 bases, with 7 bases sitting between them. Germline lookup yields CDR1 LNHNV and CDR2 YYDKDF (reference sequence). The CDR3 DNA sequence: TGTGCCACCAGCAGAGATCAGATCGGCTACACCTTC. This gives the protein CATSRDQIGYTF.